This paragraph covers one T cell receptor beta chain sequence. These data originate in a study of blood T cell repertoires in COVID-19. Whole-study context: Samples representing acute and convalescent COVID-19 were sourced from the United States, Italy and Spain. Sample material is recorded as cDNA or gDNA derived from T cells, B-cell-depleted T cells, or PBMCs.

The ends lost 5 bases at V and 6 bases at J; junction bases unmatched: 4. The CDR3 spans 13 residues. Per the authors' pipeline: Counts of nucleated cells, estimated from reference gene primer amplification, were obtained. Clones were sequenced by immunoSEQ multiplex PCR, and TCRdb holds only the in-frame ones, with some missing. V and J calls and clone size are given by that table; D and trimming were obtained from the DNA. The sample lists 300,000 to 350,000 clones, around 85% seen once, with approximately 4.4% in the top ten. Cohorts were assigned according to the clinical history that participants reported.

The V and J genes are TRBV12-3 or TRBV12-4 and TRBJ2-7; 10 nucleotides align to TRBD2. The source is a woman between 35 and 50 years old with acute COVID-19. The sequenced material came from PBMCs or T cells enriched from blood (not recorded which). This CDR3 reads CASSELAGTEQYF. DNA of the CDR3: TGTGCCAGCAGTGAACTAGCGGGGACCGAGCAGTACTTC.